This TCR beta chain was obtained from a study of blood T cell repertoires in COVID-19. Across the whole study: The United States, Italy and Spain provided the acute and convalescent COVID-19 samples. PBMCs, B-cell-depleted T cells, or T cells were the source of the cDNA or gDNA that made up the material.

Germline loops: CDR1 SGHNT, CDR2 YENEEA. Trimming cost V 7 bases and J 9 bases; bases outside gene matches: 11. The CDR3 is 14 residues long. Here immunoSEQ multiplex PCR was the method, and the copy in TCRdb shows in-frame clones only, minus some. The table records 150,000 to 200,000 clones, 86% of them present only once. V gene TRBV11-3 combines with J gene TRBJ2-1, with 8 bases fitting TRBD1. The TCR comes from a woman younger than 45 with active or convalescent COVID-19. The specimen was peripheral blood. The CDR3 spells CASTHRGRNGEQFF. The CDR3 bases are TGTGCCAGCACCCACAGGGGGAGAAATGGTGAGCAGTTCTTC. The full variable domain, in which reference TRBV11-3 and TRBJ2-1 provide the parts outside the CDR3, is EAGVVQSPRYKIIEKKQPVAFWCNPISGHNTLYWYLQNLGQGPELLIRYENEEAVDDSQLPKDRFSAERLKGVDSTLKIQPAELGDSAVYLCASTHRGRNGEQFFGPGTRLTVL.